The 10 T cell receptor beta chains reported below all come from one sample, sequenced in a study of cytotoxic CD8 clonotypes in ibrutinib-treated CLL. Here immunoSEQ multiplex PCR was the method, and the copy in TCRdb shows in-frame clones only, minus some. The profile shows some 200,000 clones, approximately 72% of them singletons. The source was PBMCs, collected after 24 months of ibrutinib treatment. The source of these receptors is a human donor with chronic lymphocytic leukemia.

J is TRBJ1-5 and V is TRBV2; possibly TRBD1 for D (5 bases). V was shortened by 3 bases and J by 10 bases, with 16 bases between the two germline ends. This CDR3 has 14 residues. CDR1 and CDR2 from the germline V gene are SNHLY and FYNNEI. CDR3 sequence reads: CASSDRTRFDPQHF. As DNA, the CDR3 is TGTGCCAGCAGTGATAGGACACGTTTCGACCCCCAGCATTTT.

The genes are TRBV6-5 and TRBJ1-1; D is unresolved. Germline lookup yields CDR1 MNHEY and CDR2 SVGAGI. The CDR3 length is 15 residues. The V end lost 2 bases, the J end lost 0 bases, and 10 bases lay between the germline ends. For the CDR3, the DNA is TGTGCCAGCAGTTACGTTGGGCAGGTGAACACTGAAGCTTTCTTT. This encodes CASSYVGQVNTEAFF.

The chain joins TRBV18 to TRBJ1-1; D is undetermined. Germline assignment: CDR1 KGHSH and CDR2 LQKENI. The length of the CDR3 is 12 residues. Trimming removed 2 bases at V and 5 bases at J, with 6 bases between. CDR3 nucleotide sequence: TGTGCCAGCTCACCAACCGGGACTGAAGCTTTCTTT. It codes for CASSPTGTEAFF.

The chain is built from TRBV28 and TRBJ1-2; 7 positions match TRBD1. The junction had 6 bases not matched to a gene; V was cut back by 4 bases and J by 7 bases. Germline loops: CDR1 MDHEN, CDR2 SYDVKM. This CDR3 spans 13 amino acids. The CDR3, as DNA: TGTGCCAGCAGTTCCTGGACAGGCGGTGGCTACACCTTC. Its protein product is CASSSWTGGGYTF.

The CDR3 protein is CASSEAAGGLGSYEQYF. The CDR3 nucleotides are TGTGCCAGCAGTGAAGCGGCCGGGGGACTGGGGTCCTACGAGCAGTACTTC. This rearrangement joins TRBV6-1 to TRBJ2-7; weak D call: TRBD2 (6 bases). The germline V and J ends were trimmed by 0 bases and 1 base, with 16 bases remaining between them. The CDR3 has 17 amino acids. The germline gives CDR1 MNHNS, CDR2 SASEGT.

This clone was found once. The rearrangement uses TRBV29-1 and TRBJ1-3; no definite D call. The CDR3 is made up of 12 amino acids. Germline lookup yields CDR1 SQVTM and CDR2 ANQGSEA. Trimming stripped 4 bases from V and 0 bases from J, with 4 bases between. The CDR3, as DNA: TGCAGCGTTGGCCTCTCTGGAAACACCATATATTTT. It translates to CSVGLSGNTIYF.

This chain connects TRBV4-3 to TRBJ2-2; D gene unclear. Germline CDR1 reads LGHNA; CDR2 reads YSLEER. The ends were cut back, 2 bases at V and 5 bases at J, with 12 bases in the middle. This CDR3 comprises 15 residues. As DNA, the CDR3 is TGCGCCAGCAGCCAACAAGAGCTAGGTACCGGGGAGCTGTTTTTT. Protein: CASSQQELGTGELFF.

The chain uses TRBV9 and TRBJ2-1; the match to TRBD2 covers 11 bases. With V trimmed by 6 bases and J by 8 bases, 13 bases remained unmatched. This CDR3 contains 16 residues. Germline values: CDR1 SGDLS, CDR2 YYNGEE. The CDR3 bases are TGTGCCAGCAACCGTAGGGACATAGCGGGAGGGGATGAGCAGTTCTTC. Protein product: CASNRRDIAGGDEQFF.

The chain has TRBV14 and TRBJ2-1; TRBD1 matches at 10 bases. This CDR3 region has 17 residues. In germline, CDR1 is SGHDN, CDR2 FVKESK. V dropped 4 bases and J dropped 0; count of bases not matched to a gene: 6. This CDR3 reads CASSLPGTGVSYNEQFF. CDR3 bases: TGTGCCAGCAGCCTGCCGGGGACAGGGGTCTCCTACAATGAGCAGTTCTTC.

Concerning this clone: The junction shows a germline mismatch at one end, possibly a read error. The chain links TRBV7-9 to TRBJ2-1; 7 bases map to TRBD2. The CDR3 spans 16 residues. CDR1 is SEHNR and CDR2 is FQNEAQ in the germline V gene (reference sequence). The CDR3 here is CASSVAAGWTYNEQFF. The CDR3, as DNA: TGTGCCAGCAGCGTAGCAGCGGGGTGGACCTACAATGAGCAGTTCTTC.